Listed here are 10 T cell receptor beta chains from one sample, sequenced in a study of CD8+CD57+ T cells in acquired aplastic anemia. Genomic DNA constituted the template upon which TCR beta VDJ and CDR3 profiling was performed. TCRdb itself ran the reads through MiXCR, one entry per CDR3 protein. Among some 210,000 distinct CDR3 sequences listed, about 59% were seen once. The sequencing sample was made of sorted CD4+, CD8+, or CD8+CD57+ T cells (not recorded which) from PBMCs. The source of these receptors is a human donor in good health.

The V call is TRBV7-6, the J call TRBJ1-6, with a tentative D call TRBD1 (5 bases). Per the germline V gene, CDR1 is SGHVS and CDR2 is FNYEAQ. Trimming left V 1 base short and J 9 bases short, with 13 bases between. This CDR3 is built from 15 residues. The CDR3 spells CASSLGGGRTSPLHF. CDR3 sequence (DNA): TGTGCCAGCAGCTTAGGTGGGGGAAGGACTTCACCCCTCCACTTT.

The sample holds one count of this clonotype. This chain connects TRBV7-2 to TRBJ2-7; D is perhaps TRBD2 (6 bases). Trimming shortened V by 3 bases and J by 10 bases, and 16 bases separated the two germline ends. CDR3 size: 13 residues. Germline V lookup: CDR1 SGHTA, CDR2 FQGNSA. CDR3 bases: TGTGCCAGCAGCTTTCCCGGGAGACCACAACAGTACTTC. Protein: CASSFPGRPQQYF.

Regarding this clonotype: The junction does not match germline at one end; this may be a read error. The J gene is TRBJ2-3, the V gene TRBV29-1, with D possibly matching TRBD1 (5 bases). Germline-derived CDR1 and CDR2 are SQVTM and ANQGSEA. This CDR3 has 18 residues. The CDR3 spells CSVYATAEARKNTHTQYF. The CDR3, as DNA: TGCAGCGTTTACGCGACAGCCGAGGCCAGGAAGAACACACATACGCAGTATTTT.

This clonotype appeared many times. The chain links TRBV7-8 to TRBJ2-5; 9 bases map to TRBD2. V shed 2 bases and J 0 bases; nucleotides not matched to a gene: 4. Germline V gene data show CDR1 as SGHVS and CDR2 as FQNEAQ. This CDR3 has 16 amino acids. The CDR3 is CASSLPLAGYQETQYF. The CDR3 nucleotides read TGTGCCAGCAGCTTACCCCTAGCGGGGTACCAAGAGACCCAGTACTTC.

V usage is TRBV2 and J usage is TRBJ2-7; the match to TRBD2 covers 11 bases. The CDR3 loop spans 14 amino acids. V lost 6 bases, J lost 5 bases, and 6 bases stayed unmatched. Germline CDR1 SNHLY, CDR2 FYNNEI. The CDR3 loop reads CASRALAGVNEQYF. The CDR3 DNA sequence: TGTGCCAGCAGGGCACTAGCGGGAGTCAACGAGCAGTACTTC.

The gene calls are TRBV19 and TRBJ1-5; the D is unclear. Germline CDR1 is LNHDA and CDR2 is SQIVND (reference sequence). Trimming removed 3 bases from V and 6 bases from J, with 15 bases in between. The CDR3 covers 15 residues. The CDR3 loop reads CASSISVSLAQPQHF. In DNA form, the CDR3 reads TGTGCCAGTAGTATTAGTGTCAGCTTAGCTCAGCCCCAGCATTTT.

This clonotype was counted ten times or more. The J gene is TRBJ2-2, the V gene TRBV14; D remains unclear. From germline, CDR1 is SGHDN and CDR2 FVKESK. The CDR3 runs 15 residues. Trimming took off 1 base at V and 4 bases at J, with 10 bases between the two ends. The CDR3 DNA reads TGTGCCAGCAGCCAAGGAAGCCCTCGCACCGGGGAGCTGTTTTTT. This sequence encodes CASSQGSPRTGELFF.

This chain links TRBV11-2 with TRBJ2-3; D might be TRBD2 (6 bases). Germline V gives CDR1 SGHAT, CDR2 FQNNGV. V gave up 5 bases and J gave up 6 bases, with 15 bases separating them. The CDR3 runs to 14 residues. As DNA, the CDR3 is TGTGCCAGCAGCCCTAGCCTTGGGGGGGATACGCAGTATTTT. It yields the protein CASSPSLGGDTQYF. Supplemented by reference TRBV11-2 and TRBJ2-3, the full variable domain reads EAGVAQSPRYKIIEKRQSVAFWCNPISGHATLYWYQQILGQGPKLLIQFQNNGVVDDSQLPKDRFSAERLKGVDSTLKIQPAKLEDSAVYLCASSPSLGGDTQYFGPGTRLTVL.

Concerning this clonotype: This may be a read error: a much more frequent sequence differs by one nucleotide. The chain couples TRBV6-2 or TRBV6-3 to TRBJ2-3; D not certain. The V gene lost 2 bases and the J gene lost 6 bases, with 6 bases spanning the gap. The CDR3 runs 12 residues. Germline CDR1 MNHEY, CDR2 SVGEGT. The CDR3 loop is CASSYMVDTQYF. The CDR3 DNA reads as TGTGCCAGCAGTTACATGGTCGATACGCAGTATTTT.

To note about this clonotype: The CDR3 ends on some other residue instead of the conserved phenylalanine or tryptophan, so this is likely a read error. The chain employs TRBV9 and TRBJ2-5, with 9 bases that match TRBD2. Germline lookup yields CDR1 SGDLS and CDR2 YYNGEE. The CDR3 runs 17 residues. The junction had 14 bases not matched to a gene; V was cut back by 3 bases and J by 5 bases. The CDR3 DNA sequence: TGTGCCAGCAGCGCCCTCGTTTCAGCGGGAGGTCTGGAGACCCAGTACCTC. Translated: CASSALVSAGGLETQYL.